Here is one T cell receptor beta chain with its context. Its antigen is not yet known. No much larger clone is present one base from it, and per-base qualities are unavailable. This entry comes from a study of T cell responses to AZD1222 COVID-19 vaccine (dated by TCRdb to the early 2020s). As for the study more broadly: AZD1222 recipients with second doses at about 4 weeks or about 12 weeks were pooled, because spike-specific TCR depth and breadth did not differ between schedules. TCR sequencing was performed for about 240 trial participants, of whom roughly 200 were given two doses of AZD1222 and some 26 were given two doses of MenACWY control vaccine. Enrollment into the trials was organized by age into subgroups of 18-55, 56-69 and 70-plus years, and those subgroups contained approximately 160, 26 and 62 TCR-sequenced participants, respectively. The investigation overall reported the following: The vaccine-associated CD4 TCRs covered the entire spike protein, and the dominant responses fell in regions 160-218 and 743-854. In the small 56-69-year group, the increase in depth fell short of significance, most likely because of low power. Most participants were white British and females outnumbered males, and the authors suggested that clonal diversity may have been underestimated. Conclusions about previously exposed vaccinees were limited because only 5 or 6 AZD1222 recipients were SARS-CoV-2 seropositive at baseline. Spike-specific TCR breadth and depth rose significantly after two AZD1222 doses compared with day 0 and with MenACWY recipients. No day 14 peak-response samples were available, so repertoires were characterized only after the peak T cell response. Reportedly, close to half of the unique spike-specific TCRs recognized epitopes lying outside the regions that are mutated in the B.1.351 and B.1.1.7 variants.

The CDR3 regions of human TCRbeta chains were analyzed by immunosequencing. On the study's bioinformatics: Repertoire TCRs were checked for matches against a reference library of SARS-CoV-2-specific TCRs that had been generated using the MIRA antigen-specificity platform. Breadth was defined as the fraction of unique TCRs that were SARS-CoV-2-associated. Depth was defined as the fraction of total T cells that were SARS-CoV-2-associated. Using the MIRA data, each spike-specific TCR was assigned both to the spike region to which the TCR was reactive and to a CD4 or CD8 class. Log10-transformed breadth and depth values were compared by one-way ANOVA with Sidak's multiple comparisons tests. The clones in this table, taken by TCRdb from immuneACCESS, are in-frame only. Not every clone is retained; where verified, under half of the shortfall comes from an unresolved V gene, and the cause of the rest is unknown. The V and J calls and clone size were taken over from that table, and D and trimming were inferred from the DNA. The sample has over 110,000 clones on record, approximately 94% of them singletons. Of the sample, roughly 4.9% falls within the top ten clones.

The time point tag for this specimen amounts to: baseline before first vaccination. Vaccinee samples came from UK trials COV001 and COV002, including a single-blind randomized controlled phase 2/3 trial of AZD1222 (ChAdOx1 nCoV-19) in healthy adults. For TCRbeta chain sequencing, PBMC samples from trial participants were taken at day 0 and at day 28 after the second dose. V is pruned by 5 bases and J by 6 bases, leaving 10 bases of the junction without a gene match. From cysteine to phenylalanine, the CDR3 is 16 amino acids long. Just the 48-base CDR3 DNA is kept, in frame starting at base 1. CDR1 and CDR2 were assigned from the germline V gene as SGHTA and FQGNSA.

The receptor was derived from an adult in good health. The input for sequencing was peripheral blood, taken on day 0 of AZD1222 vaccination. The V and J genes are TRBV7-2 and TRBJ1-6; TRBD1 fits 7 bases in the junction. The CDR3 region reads CASSITPGTVNSPLHF. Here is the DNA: TGTGCCAGCAGCATCACTCCTGGGACAGTTAATTCACCCCTCCACTTT.